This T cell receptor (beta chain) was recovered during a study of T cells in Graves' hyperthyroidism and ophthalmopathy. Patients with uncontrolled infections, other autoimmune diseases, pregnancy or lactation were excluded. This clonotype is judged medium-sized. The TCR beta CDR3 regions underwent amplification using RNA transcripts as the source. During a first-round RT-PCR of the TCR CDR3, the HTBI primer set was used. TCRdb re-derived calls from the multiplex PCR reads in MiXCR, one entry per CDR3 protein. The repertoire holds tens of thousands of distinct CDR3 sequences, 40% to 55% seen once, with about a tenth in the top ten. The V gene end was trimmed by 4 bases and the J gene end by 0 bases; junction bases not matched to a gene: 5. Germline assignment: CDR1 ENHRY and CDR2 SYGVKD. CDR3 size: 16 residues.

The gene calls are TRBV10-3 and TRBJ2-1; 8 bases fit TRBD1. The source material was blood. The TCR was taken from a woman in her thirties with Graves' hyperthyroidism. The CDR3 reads CAISGSGTGSYNEQFF. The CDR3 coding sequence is TGTGCCATCAGTGGATCCGGGACAGGCTCCTACAATGAGCAGTTCTTC.